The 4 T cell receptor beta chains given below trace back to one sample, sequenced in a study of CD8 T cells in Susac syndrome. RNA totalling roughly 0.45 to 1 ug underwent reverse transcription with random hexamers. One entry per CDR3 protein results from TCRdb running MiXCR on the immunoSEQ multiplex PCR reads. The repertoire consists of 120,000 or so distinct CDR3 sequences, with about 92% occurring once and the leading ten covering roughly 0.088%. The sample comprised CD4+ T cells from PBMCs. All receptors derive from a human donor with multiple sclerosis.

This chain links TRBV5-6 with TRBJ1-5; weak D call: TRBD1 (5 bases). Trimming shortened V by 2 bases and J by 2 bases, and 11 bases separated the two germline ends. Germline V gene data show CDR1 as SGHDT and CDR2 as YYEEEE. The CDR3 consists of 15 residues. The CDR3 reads CASSFGGYGNQPQHF. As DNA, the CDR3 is TGTGCCAGCAGCTTTGGGGGTTACGGCAATCAGCCCCAGCATTTT.

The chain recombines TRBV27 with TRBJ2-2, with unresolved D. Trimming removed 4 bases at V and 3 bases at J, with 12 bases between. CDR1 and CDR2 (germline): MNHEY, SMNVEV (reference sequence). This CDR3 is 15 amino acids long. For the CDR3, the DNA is TGTGCCAGCAGTTACCTCGGCGTTTACACCGGGGAGCTGTTTTTT. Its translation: CASSYLGVYTGELFF.

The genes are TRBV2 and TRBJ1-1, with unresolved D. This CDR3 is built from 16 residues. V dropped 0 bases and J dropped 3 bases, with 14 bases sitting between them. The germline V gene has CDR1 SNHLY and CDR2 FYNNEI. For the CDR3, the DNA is TGTGCCAGCAGTGAAGCGCTCGGGTCACCTTACACTGAAGCTTTCTTT. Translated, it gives CASSEALGSPYTEAFF.

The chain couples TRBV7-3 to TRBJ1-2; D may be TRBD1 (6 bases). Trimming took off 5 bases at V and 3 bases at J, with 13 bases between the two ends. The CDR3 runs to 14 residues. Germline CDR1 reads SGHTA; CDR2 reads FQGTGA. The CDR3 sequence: CASSPQGQDYGYTF. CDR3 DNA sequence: TGTGCCAGCAGCCCACAGGGTCAGGACTATGGCTACACCTTC. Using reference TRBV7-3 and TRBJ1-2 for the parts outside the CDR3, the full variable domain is GAGVSQTPSNKVTEKGKYVELRCDPISGHTALYWYRQSLGQGPEFLIYFQGTGAADDSGLPNDRFFAVRPEGSVSTLKIQRTERGDSAVYLCASSPQGQDYGYTFGSGTRLTVV.